Here is one TCR beta chain with its context. Germline CDR1 reads GTSNPN; CDR2 reads SVGIG (reference sequence). V shed 5 bases and J shed 2 bases, with 13 bases lying between them. The CDR3 contains 14 residues. The data derive from a study of blood T cell repertoires in COVID-19. Study in general: There were acute and convalescent COVID-19 samples, and they came from the United States, Italy and Spain.

TCRdb's table, derived via immunoSEQ multiplex PCR, lists solely in-frame clones and lacks some. The profile shows roughly 180,000 clones, around 86% of them singletons. Participant-reported clinical history was the basis for cohort assignment. This TCR came from a woman in her 30s who had recovered from COVID-19. Source material: PBMCs or T cells enriched from blood (not recorded which). The chain joins TRBV30 to TRBJ1-5; tentative D call: TRBD1 (5 bases). The CDR3 DNA reads as TGTGCCTGGGACGGGCAGGGTCGCAATCAGCCCCAGCATTTT. Amino acids: CAWDGQGRNQPQHF. The complete variable domain, with remaining parts taken from reference TRBV30 and TRBJ1-5, reads SQTIHQWPATLVQPVGSPLSLECTVEGTSNPNLYWYRQAAGRGLQLLFYSVGIGQISSEVPQNLSASRPQDRQFILSSKKLLLSDSGFYLCAWDGQGRNQPQHFGDGTRLSIL.